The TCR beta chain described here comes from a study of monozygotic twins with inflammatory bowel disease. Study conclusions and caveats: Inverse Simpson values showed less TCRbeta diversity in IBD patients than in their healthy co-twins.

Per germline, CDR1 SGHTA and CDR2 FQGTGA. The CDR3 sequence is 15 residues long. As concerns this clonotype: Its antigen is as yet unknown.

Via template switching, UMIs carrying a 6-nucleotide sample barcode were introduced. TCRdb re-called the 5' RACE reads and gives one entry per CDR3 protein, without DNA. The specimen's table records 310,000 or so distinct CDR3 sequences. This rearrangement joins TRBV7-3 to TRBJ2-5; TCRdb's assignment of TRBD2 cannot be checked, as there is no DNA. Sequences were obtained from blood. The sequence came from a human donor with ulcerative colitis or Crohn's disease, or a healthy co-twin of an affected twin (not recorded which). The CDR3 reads CASSPLPGLQETQYF.